The rows below give T cell receptor beta chains drawn from one sample of a study of control samples from healthy donors and cancer patients. Here immunoSEQ multiplex PCR was the method, and the copy in TCRdb shows in-frame clones only, minus some. The sample records about 150,000 clones, 90% to 95% being singletons. The sequencing input was blood. All receptors come from a man in his late teens or twenties in good health. CDR3s include the opening cysteine and the closing phenylalanine or tryptophan. The D gene is left open where the match is weak. Some rows have no size entry. The others give once, few or many, or a class for an expanded clone.

CDR3aa | CDR3nt | v_gene | d_gene | j_gene | abundance
CASSHRVGNNQPQHF | TGTGCCAGCAGCCACAGGGTGGGAAACAATCAGCCCCAGCATTTT | TRBV28 | - | TRBJ1-5 | -
CASSLTGLNYEQYF | TGTGCCAGCAGCTTAACGGGGCTGAATTACGAGCAGTACTTC | TRBV11-3 | - | TRBJ2-7 | -
CASSINTGELFF | TGCGCCAGCAGCATTAACACCGGGGAGCTGTTTTTT | TRBV5-1 | - | TRBJ2-2 | -
CASSAGGIEDEQYF | TGTGCCAGCAGCGCGGGAGGTATAGAGGACGAGCAGTACTTC | TRBV9 | TRBD2 | TRBJ2-7 | -
CASSHQDAYEQYF | TGTGCCAGCAGCCATCAAGACGCCTACGAGCAGTACTTC | TRBV11-3 | - | TRBJ2-7 | -
CASSPRLTGELFF | TGTGCCAGCAGCCCACGACTGACCGGGGAGCTGTTTTTT | TRBV5-6 | - | TRBJ2-2 | -
CARSARTPNTEAFF | TGTGCCAGGTCAGCAAGGACTCCCAACACTGAAGCTTTCTTT | TRBV2 | - | TRBJ1-1 | -
CASSPAGVTNTGELFF | TGTGCCAGCAGTCCTGCCGGGGTCACGAACACCGGGGAGCTGTTTTTT | TRBV11-3 | - | TRBJ2-2 | -
CASSQPIRDRDEKLFF | TGCGCCAGCAGCCAGCCGATCAGGGACAGGGATGAAAAACTGTTTTTT | TRBV4-1 | TRBD1 | TRBJ1-4 | -
CASSLWPQGSVGGYTF | TGTGCCAGCAGCTTGTGGCCGCAGGGGTCGGTCGGCGGCTACACCTTC | TRBV5-8 | - | TRBJ1-2 | -
CASSLAGGAARTGQYF | TGTGCCAGCAGCTTAGCAGGGGGCGCGGCCCGAACGGGGCAGTACTTC | TRBV7-9 | TRBD1 | TRBJ2-7 | -
CASSFSRSDEKLFF | TGTGCCAGCAGCTTCTCACGGTCGGATGAAAAACTGTTTTTT | TRBV11-2 | - | TRBJ1-4 | -
CASSLLSYEQYF | TGTGCCAGCAGTCTACTCTCCTACGAGCAGTACTTC | TRBV28 | - | TRBJ2-7 | -
CASSPEVREDSPLHF | TGTGCCAGTAGTCCCGAGGTTCGAGAAGATTCACCCCTCCACTTT | TRBV19 | - | TRBJ1-6 | -
CASSYSRLGSSRGLGEQYF | TGTGCCAGCAGTTACTCTCGATTGGGATCCTCTCGTGGACTGGGCGAGCAGTACTTC | TRBV6-2/TRBV6-3 | - | TRBJ2-7 | -
CASSLSSQNEQFF | TGTGCCAGCAGTTTATCGAGCCAGAATGAGCAGTTCTTC | TRBV27 | - | TRBJ2-1 | -
CATSSDRGLWSYEQYF | TGTGCCACCAGCAGTGACAGGGGGCTTTGGTCCTACGAGCAGTACTTC | TRBV15 | TRBD1 | TRBJ2-7 | once
CASRGAGEFYEQYF | TGTGCCAGCCGCGGGGCGGGGGAGTTTTACGAGCAGTACTTC | TRBV2 | TRBD2 | TRBJ2-7 | -
CASSSTEVRLGAQHF | TGTGCCAGCAGCTCAACCGAAGTTAGACTTGGGGCCCAGCATTTT | TRBV7-9 | - | TRBJ1-5 | -
CAISVSARADSGNTIYF | TGTGCCATCAGTGTGTCAGCCCGTGCGGACTCTGGAAACACCATATATTTT | TRBV10-3 | - | TRBJ1-3 | -
CAWGGQAPLYF | TGTGCCTGGGGGGGCCAGGCCCCTTTGTACTTC | TRBV30 | - | TRBJ2-4 | -
CASSLFTSGRVRDTQYF | TGTGCCAGCAGTTTATTCACCAGCGGGAGGGTTAGAGATACGCAGTATTTT | TRBV28 | TRBD2 | TRBJ2-3 | -
CASSLEGQGLVYGYTF | TGCGCCAGCAGCTTGGAAGGACAGGGTTTAGTCTATGGCTACACCTTC | TRBV5-1 | TRBD1 | TRBJ1-2 | -
CASRSGNLHEQYF | TGTGCCAGTAGATCGGGGAACCTCCACGAGCAGTACTTC | TRBV19 | - | TRBJ2-7 | -
CASSLVGSEFYGYTF | TGTGCCAGCAGCCTAGTGGGGAGCGAATTCTATGGCTACACCTTC | TRBV7-9 | - | TRBJ1-2 | once
CASSRGVEGTETQYF | TGTGCCAGTAGCCGCGGGGTGGAGGGGACCGAGACCCAGTACTTC | TRBV19 | - | TRBJ2-5 | once
CASSRKATNEKLFF | TGTGCCAGCAGCCGGAAAGCAACTAATGAAAAACTGTTTTTT | TRBV5-4 | - | TRBJ1-4 | -
CASSRRGETQYF | TGTGCCAGCAGCCGCAGAGGGGAGACCCAGTACTTC | TRBV7-8 | - | TRBJ2-5 | -
CASSIDRDAAFF | TGTGCCAGCAGCATTGACCGGGACGCGGCTTTCTTT | TRBV5-6 | - | TRBJ1-1 | -
CASSARENEQFF | TGTGCCAGCAGCGCTAGAGAGAATGAGCAGTTCTTC | TRBV9 | - | TRBJ2-1 | -
CASHQTGFGNTIYF | TGCGCCAGCCACCAAACAGGATTTGGAAACACCATATATTTT | TRBV5-1 | - | TRBJ1-3 | -
CAISESGGYEQYF | TGTGCCATCAGTGAGTCAGGGGGCTACGAGCAGTACTTC | TRBV10-3 | - | TRBJ2-7 | -
CASSPGLISGNTIYF | TGTGCCAGCAGCCCGGGACTTATTAGTGGAAACACCATATATTTT | TRBV6-5 | - | TRBJ1-3 | -
CASSYRGLNTEAFF | TGTGCCAGCAGTTACCGGGGTCTCAACACTGAAGCTTTCTTT | TRBV27 | - | TRBJ1-1 | -
CASSFIRQGNEKLFF | TGTGCCAGCAGCTTTATTCGACAGGGAAATGAAAAACTGTTTTTT | TRBV7-9 | TRBD1 | TRBJ1-4 | -
CASSPPATNEKLFF | TGTGCCAGCAGCCCACCGGCAACTAATGAAAAACTGTTTTTT | TRBV11-2 | - | TRBJ1-4 | -
CASSRPGTGVYEQYF | TGTGCCAGCTCACGACCCGGGACAGGGGTCTACGAGCAGTACTTC | TRBV18 | TRBD1 | TRBJ2-7 | -
CASSLIGPGEQYF | TGTGCCAGCAGCTTGATAGGCCCCGGCGAGCAGTACTTC | TRBV5-4 | - | TRBJ2-7 | few
CASSGGVTGLSRNEQFF | TGTGCCAGCAGTGGTGGGGTTACGGGACTTTCGAGGAATGAGCAGTTCTTC | TRBV5-4 | - | TRBJ2-1 | -
CAWDSYGGYTF | TGTGCCTGGGACTCGTACGGCGGCTACACCTTC | TRBV30 | - | TRBJ1-2 | -
CSATVSSGNTIYF | TGCAGCGCCACGGTCAGCTCTGGAAACACCATATATTTT | TRBV29-1 | - | TRBJ1-3 | -
CASSLRGTPLYGYTF | TGTGCCAGCAGCTTACGGGGGACACCTCTCTATGGCTACACCTTC | TRBV11-2 | - | TRBJ1-2 | -
CASSPTGALGYTF | TGCGCCAGCAGCCCGACAGGGGCTTTAGGCTACACCTTC | TRBV4-1 | TRBD1 | TRBJ1-2 | -
CASSLGKRNEQFF | TGTGCCAGCAGCTTAGGAAAAAGAAATGAGCAGTTCTTC | TRBV7-2 | - | TRBJ2-1 | -
CASSGQGLLDQPQHF | TGTGCCAGCTCAGGACAGGGCTTACTTGATCAGCCCCAGCATTTT | TRBV18 | TRBD1 | TRBJ1-5 | -
CASSSDYHEQYF | TGCGCCAGCAGCTCGGACTATCACGAGCAGTACTTC | TRBV5-1 | - | TRBJ2-7 | -
CASSIYSYSNQPQHF | TGTGCCAGTAGTATCTACAGCTATAGCAATCAGCCCCAGCATTTT | TRBV19 | - | TRBJ1-5 | once
CASSPQTGVTNTGELFF | TGTGCCAGCAGCCCGCAGACAGGGGTGACGAACACCGGGGAGCTGTTTTTT | TRBV7-3 | TRBD1 | TRBJ2-2 | -
CASSLTAGYTEAFF | TGTGCCAGCAGCTTAACAGCGGGGTACACTGAAGCTTTCTTT | TRBV14 | - | TRBJ1-1 | -
CASSPGQGGETQYF | TGTGCCAGCTCACCCGGACAGGGGGGAGAGACCCAGTACTTC | TRBV18 | TRBD1 | TRBJ2-5 | -
CASSLVWFGEQFF | TGTGCCAGCAGTTTAGTTTGGTTCGGTGAGCAGTTCTTC | TRBV27 | - | TRBJ2-1 | -
CASSSPGPANEQFF | TGTGCCAGCAGTTCCCCGGGACCGGCTAATGAGCAGTTCTTC | TRBV6-5 | - | TRBJ2-1 | -